The table lists the clone carrying this T cell receptor beta chain with a few counts. The antigen remains undetermined. Mismatch with germline at one junction end may stem from a read error. The study reverse transcribed the entire isolated RNA, so it sequenced expressed TCRB transcripts. Millions of reads were obtained on average from naive, central memory and regulatory T cell samples. Assay: immunoSEQ multiplex PCR; the TCRdb copy retains only in-frame clones and omits some. The data show roughly 130,000 clones, with 16% seen just once and over 2% held by the top ten. This CDR3 comprises 12 residues. Germline CDR1 reads MDHEN; CDR2 reads SYDVKM. This record comes from a study of beta chain features in type 1 diabetes. The study, taken as a whole, reports: HLA influence on TCRB rearrangement stayed unresolved here. Type 1 diabetes patients showed a moderate but significant shortening of TCRB CDR3s in all four CD4+ subsets.

The sequence derives from a young man with type 1 diabetes. The sample comprised central memory CD4+ T cells from blood. The V gene is TRBV28, the J gene TRBJ2-3; TRBD1 aligns across 7 bases. CDR3 nucleotide sequence: TGTGCCAGCAGTTTAAAGGGGGCCCCATTACATTTT. Protein: CASSLKGAPLHF.